These 7 T cell receptor beta chains share one sample of origin, sequenced in a study of CD8+ T cells in alopecia areata. Described treatment: oral pan-JAK inhibitor, 5-10 mg twice daily. RNA was isolated and reverse transcribed to cDNA, the sequencing template. TCRdb's copy holds only in-frame clones and misses some; the assay was immunoSEQ multiplex PCR. The table shows about 200,000 clones, with about three fifths occurring only once. The sample in question was CD4+ T cells sorted from blood, obtained at week 24, from a patient treated with tofacitinib. The receptors derive from a human donor with alopecia areata.

In this sample, this clone turned up a few times. V usage is TRBV7-9 and J usage is TRBJ2-7; D remains ambiguous. CDR1 is SEHNR and CDR2 is FQNEAQ in the germline V gene (reference sequence). CDR3 length equals 15 residues. Trimming removed 5 bases from V and 2 bases from J, with 16 bases in between. The CDR3 spells CASSDSTRSPYEQYF. The DNA of the CDR3 is TGTGCCAGCAGCGACTCGACAAGGAGTCCCTACGAGCAGTACTTC.

This chain connects TRBV27 to TRBJ1-2; 7 bases match TRBD1. The CDR3 covers 15 residues. Germline V gives CDR1 MNHEY, CDR2 SMNVEV (reference sequence). Losses at the gene ends were 1 base for V and 3 bases for J; bases not matched to a gene: 5. The CDR3 DNA is TGTGCCAGCAGTTTATTCCAGGGGGTCCACTATGGCTACACCTTC. Its translation is CASSLFQGVHYGYTF.

This clone was recorded a few times. The CDR3: CASGRLAGQETQYF. In DNA form, the CDR3 reads TGCGCCAGCGGTCGACTAGCGGGACAAGAGACCCAGTACTTC. V and J are TRBV5-1 and TRBJ2-5; 11 bases are a match to TRBD2. The length of the CDR3 is 14 residues. V gave up 7 bases and J gave up 2 bases; unmatched junction bases: 4. Germline V CDR1 and CDR2: SGHRS, YFSETQ.

The V gene is TRBV6-5, the J gene TRBJ2-1; possible D gene TRBD2, 5 bases. Trimming took off 7 bases at V and 4 bases at J, with 14 bases between the two ends. Per the germline V gene, CDR1 is MNHEY and CDR2 is SVGAGI. CDR3 length: 14 residues. The CDR3 protein is CASTGDPRYNEQFF. DNA for the CDR3: TGTGCCAGCACCGGGGATCCTCGGTACAATGAGCAGTTCTTC.

This rearrangement joins TRBV30 to TRBJ2-1; the D is unclear. Germline values: CDR1 GTSNPN, CDR2 SVGIG (reference sequence). This CDR3 comprises 8 residues. The CDR3 sequence: CVGNEQFF. CDR3 bases: TGTGTTGGGAATGAGCAGTTCTTC.

This chain joins TRBV5-1 and TRBJ2-3; the D is unclear. This CDR3 is built from 13 residues. Germline lookup yields CDR1 SGHRS and CDR2 YFSETQ. V was clipped by 4 bases and J by 4 bases, with 10 bases between them. CDR3 sequence reads: CASSPSVADTQYF. In DNA, the CDR3 is TGCGCCAGCAGCCCCTCGGTTGCAGATACGCAGTATTTT.

The V and J genes are TRBV5-6 and TRBJ2-4; the D is unclear. The CDR3 covers 12 residues. Per germline, CDR1 SGHDT and CDR2 YYEEEE. Between the trimmed V and J ends, which lost 4 bases and 8 bases, there was a span of 10 bases. The CDR3 DNA is TGTGCCAGCAGCGTAAGAGGTGACATTCAGTACTTC. It yields the protein CASSVRGDIQYF.